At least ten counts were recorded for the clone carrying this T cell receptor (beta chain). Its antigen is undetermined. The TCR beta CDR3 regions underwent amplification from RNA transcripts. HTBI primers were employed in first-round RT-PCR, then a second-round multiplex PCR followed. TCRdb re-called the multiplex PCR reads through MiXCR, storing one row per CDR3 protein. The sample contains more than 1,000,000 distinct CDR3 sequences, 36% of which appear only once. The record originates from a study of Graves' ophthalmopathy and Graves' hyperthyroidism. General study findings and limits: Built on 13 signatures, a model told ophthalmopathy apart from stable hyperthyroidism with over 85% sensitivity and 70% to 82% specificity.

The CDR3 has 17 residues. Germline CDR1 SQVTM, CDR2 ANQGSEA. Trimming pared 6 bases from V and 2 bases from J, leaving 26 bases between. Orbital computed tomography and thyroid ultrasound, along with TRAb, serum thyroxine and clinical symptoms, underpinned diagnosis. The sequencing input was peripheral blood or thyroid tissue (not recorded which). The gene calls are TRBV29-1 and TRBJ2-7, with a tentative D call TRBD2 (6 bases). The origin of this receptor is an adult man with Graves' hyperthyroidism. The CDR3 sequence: CSVPPPCSGLFAYEQYF. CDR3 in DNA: TGCAGCGTGCCTCCCCCATGTTCGGGACTTTTTGCCTACGAGCAGTACTTC.